The present entry profiles one T cell receptor (beta chain) with its context. The CDR3 is made up of 18 amino acids. This entry belongs to a study of control samples from healthy donors and cancer patients. Produced via immunoSEQ multiplex PCR; TCRdb's table is partial and in-frame only. In the table there are 170,000 or so clones, roughly 94% of which are singletons. This TCR came from a woman younger than 35 in good health. The genes are TRBV21-1 and TRBJ2-1; the D call TRBD2 from the table was never checked on the DNA. TRBV21-1 is deemed a pseudogene. The sample was blood. The CDR3 region is CASSKAEEGWITYNEQFF. For the CDR3, the DNA is TGTGCCAGCAGCAAAGCGGAGGAGGGGTGGATTACCTACAATGAGCAGTTCTTC.